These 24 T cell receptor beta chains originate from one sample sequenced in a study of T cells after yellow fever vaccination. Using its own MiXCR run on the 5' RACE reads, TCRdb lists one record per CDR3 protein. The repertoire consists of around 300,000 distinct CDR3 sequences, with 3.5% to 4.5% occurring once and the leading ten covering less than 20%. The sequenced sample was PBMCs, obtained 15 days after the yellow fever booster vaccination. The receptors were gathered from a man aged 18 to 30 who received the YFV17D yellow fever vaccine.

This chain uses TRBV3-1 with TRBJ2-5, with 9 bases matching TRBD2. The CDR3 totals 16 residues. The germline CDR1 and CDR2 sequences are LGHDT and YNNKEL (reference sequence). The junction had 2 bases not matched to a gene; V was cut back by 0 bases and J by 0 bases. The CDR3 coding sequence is TGTGCCAGCAGCCAAGAGTCTAGCGGGGACCAAGAGACCCAGTACTTC. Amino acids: CASSQESSGDQETQYF.

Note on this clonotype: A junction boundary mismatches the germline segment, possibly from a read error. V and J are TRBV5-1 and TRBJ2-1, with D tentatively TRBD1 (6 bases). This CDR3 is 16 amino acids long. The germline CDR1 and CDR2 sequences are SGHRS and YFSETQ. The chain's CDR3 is CASSRTEPRPYNDQFF. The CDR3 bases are TGCGCCAGCAGCCGGACAGAGCCCCGTCCCTACAATGATCAGTTCTTC.

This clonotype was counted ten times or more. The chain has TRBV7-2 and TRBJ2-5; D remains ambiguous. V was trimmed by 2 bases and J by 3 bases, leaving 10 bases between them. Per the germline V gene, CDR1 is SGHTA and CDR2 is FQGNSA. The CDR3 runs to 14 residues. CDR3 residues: CASSLNGRKETQYF. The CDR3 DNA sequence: TGTGCCAGCAGCTTAAACGGACGGAAAGAGACCCAGTACTTC. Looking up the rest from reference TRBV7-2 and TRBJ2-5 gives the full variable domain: GAGVSQSPSNKVTEKGKDVELRCDPISGHTALYWYRQSLGQGLEFLIYFQGNSAPDKSGLPSDRFSAERTGGSVSTLTIQRTQQEDSAVYLCASSLNGRKETQYFGPGTRLLVL.

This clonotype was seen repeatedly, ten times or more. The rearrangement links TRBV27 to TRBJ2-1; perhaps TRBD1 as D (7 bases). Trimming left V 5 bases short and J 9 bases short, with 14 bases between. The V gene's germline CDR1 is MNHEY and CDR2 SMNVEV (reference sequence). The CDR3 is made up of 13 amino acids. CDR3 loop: CASSLDREAEQFF. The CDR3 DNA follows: TGTGCCAGCAGTCTCGACAGGGAGGCTGAGCAGTTCTTC.

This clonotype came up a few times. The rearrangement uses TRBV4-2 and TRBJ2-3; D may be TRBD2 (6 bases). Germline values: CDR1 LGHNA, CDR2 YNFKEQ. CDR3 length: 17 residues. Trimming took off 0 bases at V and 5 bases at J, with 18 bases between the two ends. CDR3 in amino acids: CASSQDYSGGIGDTQYF. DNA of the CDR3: TGTGCCAGCAGCCAAGATTATTCCGGGGGTATTGGAGATACGCAGTATTTT.

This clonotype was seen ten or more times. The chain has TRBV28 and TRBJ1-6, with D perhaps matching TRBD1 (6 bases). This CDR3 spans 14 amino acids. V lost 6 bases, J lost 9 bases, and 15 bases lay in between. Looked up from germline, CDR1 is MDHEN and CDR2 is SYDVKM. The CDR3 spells CASRFVTGGSPLHF. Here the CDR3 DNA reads TGTGCCAGCAGATTTGTGACAGGTGGTTCACCCCTCCACTTT. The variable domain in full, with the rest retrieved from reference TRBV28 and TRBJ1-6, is DVKVTQSSRYLVKRTGEKVFLECVQDMDHENMFWYRQDPGLGLRLIYFSYDVKMKEKGDIPEGYSVSREKKERFSLILESASTNQTSMYLCASRFVTGGSPLHFGNGTRLTVT.

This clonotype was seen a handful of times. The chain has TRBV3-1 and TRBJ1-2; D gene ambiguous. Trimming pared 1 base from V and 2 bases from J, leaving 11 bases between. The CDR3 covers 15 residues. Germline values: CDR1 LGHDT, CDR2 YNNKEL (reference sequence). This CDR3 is CASSQVPILNYGYTF. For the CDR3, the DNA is TGTGCCAGCAGCCAAGTTCCGATCTTGAACTATGGCTACACCTTC.

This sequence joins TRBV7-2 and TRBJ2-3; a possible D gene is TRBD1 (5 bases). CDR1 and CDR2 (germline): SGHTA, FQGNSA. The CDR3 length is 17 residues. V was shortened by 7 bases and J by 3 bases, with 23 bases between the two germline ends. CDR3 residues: CASIDIGVQLPTDTQYF. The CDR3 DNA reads TGTGCCAGCATCGACATAGGGGTTCAGCTCCCAACAGATACGCAGTATTTT.

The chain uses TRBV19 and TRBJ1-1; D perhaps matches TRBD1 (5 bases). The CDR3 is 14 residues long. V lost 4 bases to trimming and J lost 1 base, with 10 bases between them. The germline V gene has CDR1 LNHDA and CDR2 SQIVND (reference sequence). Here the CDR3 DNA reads TGTGCCAGTAGTACCCGTGGGGGGAACACTGAAGCTTTCTTT. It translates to CASSTRGGNTEAFF.

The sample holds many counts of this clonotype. The CDR3 coding sequence is TGTGCCACCAGCAGCCCCCCTCCGAAGGCCCCAGATACGCAGTATTTT. Translation: CATSSPPPKAPDTQYF. This sequence joins TRBV15 and TRBJ2-3; D remains ambiguous. The V gene's germline CDR1 is LNHNV and CDR2 YYDKDF (reference sequence). V lost 3 bases and J lost 4, with 17 bases in between. The CDR3 sequence is 16 residues long.

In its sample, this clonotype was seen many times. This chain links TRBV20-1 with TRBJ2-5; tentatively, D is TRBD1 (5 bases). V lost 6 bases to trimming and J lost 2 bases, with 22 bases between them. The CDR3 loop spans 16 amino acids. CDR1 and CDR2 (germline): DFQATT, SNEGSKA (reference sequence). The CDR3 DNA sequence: TGCAGTGCCCTCGATCCAAGAAGCACAGGACAAGAGACCCAGTACTTC. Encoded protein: CSALDPRSTGQETQYF.

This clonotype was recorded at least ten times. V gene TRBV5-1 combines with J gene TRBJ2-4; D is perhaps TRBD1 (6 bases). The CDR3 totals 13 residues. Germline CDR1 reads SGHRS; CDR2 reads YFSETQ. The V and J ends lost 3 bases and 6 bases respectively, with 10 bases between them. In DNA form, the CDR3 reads TGCGCCAGCAGCTCGCCACAGGGAAACATTCAGTACTTC. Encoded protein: CASSSPQGNIQYF.

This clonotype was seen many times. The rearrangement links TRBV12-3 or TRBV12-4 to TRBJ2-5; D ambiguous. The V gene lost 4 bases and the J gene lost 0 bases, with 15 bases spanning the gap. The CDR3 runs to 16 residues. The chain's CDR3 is CASSSYRRSNQETQYF. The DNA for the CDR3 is TGTGCCAGCAGTTCTTATCGTAGATCCAACCAAGAGACCCAGTACTTC.

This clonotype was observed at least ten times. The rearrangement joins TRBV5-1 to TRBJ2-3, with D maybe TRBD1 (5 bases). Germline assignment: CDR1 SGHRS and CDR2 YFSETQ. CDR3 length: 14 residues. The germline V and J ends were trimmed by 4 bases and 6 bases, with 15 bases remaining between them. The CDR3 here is CASSHQRGRDTQYF. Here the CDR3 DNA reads TGCGCCAGCAGCCACCAAAGGGGTCGGGATACGCAGTATTTT.

CDR3 nucleotide sequence: TGCAGTGCTAGTGGGACAGGGGACACCTTC. Its protein product is CSASGTGDTF. The rearrangement joins TRBV20-1 to TRBJ1-2, with 10 positions matching TRBD1. After removal of 3 bases from V and 12 bases from J, the junction contained 1 base not matched to a gene. The CDR3 consists of 10 residues. CDR1 is DFQATT, CDR2 SNEGSKA, per germline (reference sequence).

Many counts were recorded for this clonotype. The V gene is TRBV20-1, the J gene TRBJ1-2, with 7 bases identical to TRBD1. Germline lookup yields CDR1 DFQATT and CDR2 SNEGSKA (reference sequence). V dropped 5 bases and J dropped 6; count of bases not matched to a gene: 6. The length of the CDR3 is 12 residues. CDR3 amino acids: CSAPDRMNGYTF. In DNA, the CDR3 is TGCAGTGCTCCGGACAGGATGAATGGCTACACCTTC.

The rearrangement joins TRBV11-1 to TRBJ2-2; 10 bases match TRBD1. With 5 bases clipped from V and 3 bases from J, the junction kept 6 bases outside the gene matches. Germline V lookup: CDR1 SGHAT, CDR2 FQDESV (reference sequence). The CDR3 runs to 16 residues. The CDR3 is CASSKTGTGDTGELFF. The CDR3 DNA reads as TGTGCCAGCAGCAAAACCGGGACAGGGGACACCGGGGAGCTGTTTTTT.

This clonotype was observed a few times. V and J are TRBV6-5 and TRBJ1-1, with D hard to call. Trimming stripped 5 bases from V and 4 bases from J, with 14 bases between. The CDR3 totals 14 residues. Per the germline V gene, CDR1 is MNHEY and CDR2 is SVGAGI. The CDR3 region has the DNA TGTGCCAGCAGTGGGGATGGGTCGACCACTGAAGCTTTCTTT. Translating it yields CASSGDGSTTEAFF.

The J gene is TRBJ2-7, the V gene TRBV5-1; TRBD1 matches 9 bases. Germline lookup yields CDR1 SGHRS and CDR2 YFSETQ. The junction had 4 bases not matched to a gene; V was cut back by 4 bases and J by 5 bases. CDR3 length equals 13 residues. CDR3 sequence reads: CASSGTGYNEQYF. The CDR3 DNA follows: TGCGCCAGCAGCGGGACAGGGTATAACGAGCAGTACTTC.

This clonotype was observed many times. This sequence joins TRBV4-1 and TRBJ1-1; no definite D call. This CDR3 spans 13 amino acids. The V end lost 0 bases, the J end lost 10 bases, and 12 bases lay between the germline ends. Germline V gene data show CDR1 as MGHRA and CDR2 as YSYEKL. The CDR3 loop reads CASSQDSRVAAFF. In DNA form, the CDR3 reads TGCGCCAGCAGCCAAGATTCGCGGGTAGCAGCTTTCTTT.

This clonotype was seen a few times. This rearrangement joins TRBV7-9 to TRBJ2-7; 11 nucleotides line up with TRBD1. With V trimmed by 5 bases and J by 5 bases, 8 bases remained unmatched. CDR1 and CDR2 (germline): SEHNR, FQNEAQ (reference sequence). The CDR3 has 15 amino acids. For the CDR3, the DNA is TGTGCCAGCAGCGATACCGGGACAGGGGGGGACGAGCAGTACTTC. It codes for CASSDTGTGGDEQYF.

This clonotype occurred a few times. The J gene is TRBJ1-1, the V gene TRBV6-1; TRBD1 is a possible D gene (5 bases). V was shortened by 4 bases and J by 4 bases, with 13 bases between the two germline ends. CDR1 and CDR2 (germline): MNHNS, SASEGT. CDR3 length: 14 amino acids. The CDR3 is CASSASIGGTEAFF. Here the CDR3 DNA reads TGTGCCAGCAGTGCCTCGATCGGGGGCACTGAAGCTTTCTTT.

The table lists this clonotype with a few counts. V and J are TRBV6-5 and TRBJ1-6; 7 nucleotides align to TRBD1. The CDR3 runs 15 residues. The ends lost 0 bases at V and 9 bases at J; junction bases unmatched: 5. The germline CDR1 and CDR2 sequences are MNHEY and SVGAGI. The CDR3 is CASSYSTGVGSPLHF. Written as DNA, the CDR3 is TGTGCCAGCAGTTACTCCACAGGGGTCGGTTCACCCCTCCACTTT.

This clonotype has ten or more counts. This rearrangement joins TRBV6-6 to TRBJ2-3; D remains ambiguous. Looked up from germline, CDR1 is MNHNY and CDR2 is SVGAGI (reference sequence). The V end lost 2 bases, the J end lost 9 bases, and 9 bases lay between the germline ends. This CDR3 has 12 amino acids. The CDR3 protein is CASSYRPGTQYF. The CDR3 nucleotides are TGTGCCAGCAGTTACCGGCCTGGGACGCAGTATTTT.